The clone carrying this T cell receptor beta chain occurred many times. The ends lost 4 bases at V and 0 bases at J; junction bases unmatched: 8. The CDR3 has 17 residues. The germline V gene has CDR1 KGHDR and CDR2 SFDVKD. Combining iRepertoire HTBI primers with Arm-PCR of CDR3 regions, the authors built TCR beta libraries. TCRdb recomputed calls from the multiplex PCR reads with MiXCR, one row per CDR3 protein. The data hold some 500,000 distinct CDR3 sequences, with about 13% observed a single time. The source of the sample is a study of regulatory T cells in long-lasting Graves disease. Time point in this sample: newly diagnosed GD, antithyroid drugs for less than 3 months. The TCR library used RNA extracted from PBMCs. The authors drew approximately 9 milliliters of peripheral blood into EDTA tubes. Separately, the same data were catalogued under a study of T cells in Graves' hyperthyroidism and ophthalmopathy. That work contributes: Absence of ophthalmopathy progression within 18 months defined stable Graves' hyperthyroidism.

This receptor was taken from a man aged 25 to 40 with Graves disease. Sequenced material: peripheral blood mononuclear cells (PBMCs), taken at new diagnosis, from a patient treated with antithyroid drugs. The rearrangement uses TRBV24-1 and TRBJ2-3, with TRBD1 matching over 8 bases. CDR3 nucleotides: TGTGCCACCAGTGACCAGACAGGGGAAATTAGCACAGATACGCAGTATTTT. Residues: CATSDQTGEISTDTQYF.